What follows are 15 T cell receptor beta chains derived from one specimen sequenced in a study of cytomegalovirus exposure and HLA in healthy donors. The PCR employed 60 Vbeta primers together with 13 Jbeta primers. Using immunoSEQ multiplex PCR, the repertoire was profiled, and TCRdb retains in-frame clones only, with some absent. The sample lists a few hundred thousand clones; approximately 81% were seen once. The source material was PBMCs. The receptors were sampled from a woman aged 60 to 75 in good health and CMV-seropositive.

This clone has only a few counts. V gene TRBV6-1 combines with J gene TRBJ1-5, with TRBD1 as a possible D gene (6 bases). The germline V gene encodes CDR1 MNHNS and CDR2 SASEGT. CDR3 length: 17 residues. The V gene lost 0 bases and the J gene lost 2 bases, with 14 bases spanning the gap. CDR3 DNA sequence: TGTGCCAGCAGTGAAGCCCAGGGCAGGGGTGGCAATCAGCCCCAGCATTTT. This sequence encodes CASSEAQGRGGNQPQHF.

This chain joins TRBV30 and TRBJ2-7, with D uncertain. This CDR3 has 14 amino acids. The V gene lost 4 bases and the J gene lost 6 bases, with 19 bases spanning the gap. CDR1 GTSNPN and CDR2 SVGIG come from the germline V gene (reference sequence). The CDR3: CAWTRSGVTGEQYF. CDR3 in DNA: TGTGCCTGGACTCGTAGTGGAGTGACTGGCGAGCAGTACTTC.

V usage is TRBV5-4 and J usage is TRBJ2-2; TRBD2 is a possible D gene (6 bases). This CDR3 contains 15 residues. Germline assignment: CDR1 SGHNT and CDR2 YYREEE (reference sequence). V lost 0 bases to trimming and J lost 6 bases, with 12 bases between them. The CDR3 DNA reads as TGTGCCAGCAGCTTGGGGTCTAGCGAGTCCGGGGAGCTGTTTTTT. This sequence encodes CASSLGSSESGELFF.

V and J are TRBV6-1 and TRBJ2-4, with TRBD1 matching 8 bases. The J segment lost 0 bases and the V segment lost 3 bases, leaving 13 bases of the junction unmatched. The CDR3 has 19 amino acids. In germline, CDR1 is MNHNS, CDR2 SASEGT. This chain's CDR3 is CASSEEGRGRGRAKNIQYF. The CDR3 region has the DNA TGTGCCAGCAGTGAGGAGGGCAGGGGGCGCGGTCGAGCCAAAAACATTCAGTACTTC.

Here the CDR3 reads CASSSRQVNTEAFF. The DNA for the CDR3 is TGCGCCAGCAGCTCGAGACAAGTGAACACTGAAGCTTTCTTT. V gene TRBV5-1 combines with J gene TRBJ1-1; D is undetermined. CDR1 SGHRS and CDR2 YFSETQ come from the germline V gene. The CDR3 spans 14 residues. V lost 3 bases and J lost 0, with 9 bases in between.

The J gene is TRBJ2-6, the V gene TRBV4-2; TRBD2 matches 12 bases. The junction had 5 bases not matched to a gene; V was cut back by 0 bases and J by 5 bases. Germline V gene sequence: CDR1 LGHNA, CDR2 YNFKEQ. The CDR3 is 18 residues long. The CDR3 region has the DNA TGTGCCAGCAGCCAAGACCTAGCGGGAGGGCCCCGGGCCAACGTCCTGACTTTC. Translated, it gives CASSQDLAGGPRANVLTF.

V gene TRBV5-1 combines with J gene TRBJ2-1; 7 bases align to TRBD1. Germline V gene lookup returns CDR1 SGHRS and CDR2 YFSETQ. CDR3 size: 15 residues. J was trimmed by 5 bases and V by 3 bases; bases with no gene match: 8. The CDR3 reads CASSYLGQANNEQFF. The CDR3 nucleotides are TGCGCCAGCAGCTACTTAGGACAGGCGAACAATGAGCAGTTCTTC.

This clone was seen just once. The chain recombines TRBV4-1 with TRBJ2-1, with 8 bases fitting TRBD2. Germline trimming cut 5 bases from V and 3 bases from J; bases unmatched to any gene: 6. This CDR3 comprises 15 residues. Per germline, CDR1 MGHRA and CDR2 YSYEKL. CDR3 sequence reads: CASSSPGGVYNEQFF. The CDR3 nucleotides read TGCGCCAGCAGCTCCCCGGGGGGGGTCTACAATGAGCAGTTCTTC.

The rearrangement joins TRBV28 to TRBJ2-4; weak D call: TRBD1 (6 bases). The CDR3 is 16 amino acids. Trimming stripped 6 bases from V and 0 bases from J, with 15 bases between. Germline V gives CDR1 MDHEN, CDR2 SYDVKM. The CDR3: CASRPTGIVAKNIQYF. CDR3 DNA: TGTGCCAGCAGGCCCACAGGGATCGTAGCCAAAAACATTCAGTACTTC.

V is TRBV5-1 and J is TRBJ2-1, with 11 bases aligning to TRBD2. The CDR3 contains 14 residues. V lost 8 bases, J lost 4 bases, and 5 bases stayed unmatched. In germline, CDR1 is SGHRS, CDR2 YFSETQ. CDR3 in DNA: TGCGCCAGTTACTTAGCGGGAGGGTACAATGAGCAGTTCTTC. Its protein is CASYLAGGYNEQFF.

V usage is TRBV7-9 and J usage is TRBJ2-1, with 7 bases identical to TRBD1. The CDR3 has 15 residues. The V gene end was trimmed by 4 bases and the J gene end by 0 bases; junction bases not matched to a gene: 3. Germline CDR1 and CDR2: SEHNR and FQNEAQ (reference sequence). Written as DNA, the CDR3 is TGTGCCAGCAGCTCTGACAGGGTCTCCTACAATGAGCAGTTCTTC. Its protein is CASSSDRVSYNEQFF.

The V gene is TRBV10-3, the J gene TRBJ2-1; 7 bases line up with TRBD2. J gave up 2 bases and V 5 bases, and 18 bases lay outside the gene matches. CDR1 ENHRY and CDR2 SYGVKD come from the germline V gene. This CDR3 is 19 amino acids long. The CDR3 bases are TGTGCCATCAGTTCCCTAGGGCTAGCGGCTAGAGGGACCTACAATGAGCAGTTCTTC. This codes for CAISSLGLAARGTYNEQFF.

The chain has TRBV25-1 and TRBJ2-5, with 11 nucleotides matching TRBD1. V lost 6 bases, J lost 7 bases, and 7 bases stayed unmatched. The CDR3 consists of 14 residues. CDR1 is MGHDK, CDR2 SYGVNS, per germline. The CDR3 reads CASRGQGEGVTQYF. CDR3 nucleotide sequence: TGTGCCAGCAGGGGACAGGGGGAAGGAGTGACCCAGTACTTC.

CDR3 sequence: CVTTPGGGFYEQYF. The DNA for the CDR3 is TGTGTTACGACACCGGGGGGGGGCTTCTACGAGCAGTACTTC. V gene TRBV28 combines with J gene TRBJ2-7, with 8 bases matching TRBD2. The CDR3 is made up of 14 amino acids. Germline V gives CDR1 MDHEN, CDR2 SYDVKM.

The rearrangement joins TRBV4-1 to TRBJ1-2; D gene uncertain. The CDR3 contains 11 residues. The V gene's germline CDR1 is MGHRA and CDR2 YSYEKL. Trimming cost V 8 bases and J 7 bases, with 11 bases left between them. The CDR3 reads CASRAPGGYTF. The CDR3 bases are TGCGCCAGCCGAGCCCCGGGTGGCTACACCTTC.